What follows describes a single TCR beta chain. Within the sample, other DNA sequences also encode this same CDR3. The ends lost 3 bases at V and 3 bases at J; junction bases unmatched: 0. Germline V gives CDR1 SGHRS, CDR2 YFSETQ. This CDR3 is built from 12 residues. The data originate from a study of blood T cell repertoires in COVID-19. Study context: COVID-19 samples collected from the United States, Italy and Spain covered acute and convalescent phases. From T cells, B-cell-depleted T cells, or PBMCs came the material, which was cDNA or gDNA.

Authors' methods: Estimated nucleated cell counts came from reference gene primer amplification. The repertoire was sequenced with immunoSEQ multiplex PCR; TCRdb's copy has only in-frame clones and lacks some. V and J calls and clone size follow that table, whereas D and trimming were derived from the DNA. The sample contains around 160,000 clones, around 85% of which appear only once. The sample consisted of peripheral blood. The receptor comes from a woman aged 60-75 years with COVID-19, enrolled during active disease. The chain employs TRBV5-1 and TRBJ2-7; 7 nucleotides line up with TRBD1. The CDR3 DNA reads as TGCGCCAGCAGCTGGGACAGCTACGAGCAGTACTTC. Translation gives CASSWDSYEQYF.